The clone carrying this T cell receptor beta chain was seen only a few times. What it binds is not known. This record comes from a study of response to subunit inactivated influenza vaccine. In TCRdb, the RT-PCR reads were re-called with MiXCR into one record per CDR3 protein. The sample yields around 760,000 distinct CDR3 sequences, about 14% seen once. Points from the study as a whole: Authors suggested that a seasonal influenza vaccination recruits few new T cells each time.

This CDR3 region has 18 residues. Germline V lookup: CDR1 MNHNS, CDR2 SASEGT. Trimming cost V 2 bases and J 7 bases; bases outside gene matches: 12. The material sequenced was PBMCs from blood, taken 14 days before vaccination. This chain uses TRBV6-1 with TRBJ2-3; 13 bases are a match to TRBD2. The receptor comes from a man aged 50 or older who received an inactivated influenza vaccine. The CDR3 protein is CASSERKLAGGLRHTQYF. The CDR3 DNA reads TGTGCCAGCAGTGAAAGAAAACTAGCGGGGGGGCTGCGCCATACGCAGTATTTT.